The clone carrying this TCR beta chain was detected once. Its antigen is currently unknown. All sequencing subjects had displayed CD8+CD57+ cell expansion on flow cytometry. Severe acquired aplastic anemia affected all patients. This sample is part of a study of CD8+CD57+ T cells in acquired aplastic anemia. General study points: Roughly 30 sequences, all CD8+ CDR3, were shared between patients and controls. No significant difference in CD8+ Simpson's diversity was found between patients and controls.

TCR beta VDJ and CDR3 profiles were obtained from a genomic DNA template. TCRdb re-analysed the reads in MiXCR, keeping a single row per CDR3 protein. The table shows roughly 220,000 distinct CDR3 sequences, with about 60% occurring only once. The CDR3 is made up of 16 amino acids. Trimming removed 0 bases at V and 2 bases at J, with 13 bases between. CDR1 KGHDR and CDR2 SFDVKD come from the germline V gene. This chain joins TRBV24-1 and TRBJ2-7; D may be TRBD2 (7 bases). This receptor was obtained from a human donor with aplastic anemia. Specimen: sorted CD4+, CD8+, or CD8+CD57+ T cells (not recorded which) from PBMCs. CDR3 region: CATSDLGGGAAYEQYF. The CDR3 DNA follows: TGTGCCACCAGTGATTTGGGGGGGGGGGCGGCCTACGAGCAGTACTTC.